What follows describes a single T cell receptor beta chain. Its antigen is as yet unknown. The CDR3 covers 14 residues. From germline, CDR1 is SQVTM and CDR2 ANQGSEA. V gave up 5 bases and J gave up 0 bases; unmatched junction bases: 6. These data belong to a study of cytomegalovirus exposure and HLA in healthy donors. Whole-study context: Among about 179 million T cells, an earlier analysis found 95 million to 140 million unique TCR beta sequences. Study conclusions and caveats: Cytomegalovirus association was listed for around 170 TCR beta chains. In vitro experiments confirmed that three CMV-associated chains were specific for CMV antigens.

This PCR relied on a set of 60 Vbeta primers and 13 Jbeta primers. TCRdb keeps only in-frame clones here, not all; method: immunoSEQ multiplex PCR. Of 200,000 to 250,000 clones in the sample, 75% to 80% were seen once. The sequence came from a young man in good health and CMV-seronegative. The sample taken for sequencing was PBMCs. The V gene is TRBV29-1, the J gene TRBJ2-7, with TRBD2 identical over 8 bases. CDR3 sequence: CSVPSGSRSYEQYF. In DNA, the CDR3 is TGCAGCGTTCCTAGCGGGTCCCGCTCCTACGAGCAGTACTTC.